Sequencing of this T cell receptor (beta chain) was carried out in a study of memory CD4+ T cells and cytomegalovirus serostatus. Turning to the study itself: This sample comes from healthy Belgian adults, roughly nine CMV seropositive, approximately 23 seronegative.

The count of this clone is one. Single viable CD3+CD4+CD8-CD45RO+ cells were sorted as the memory CD4+ T cells. Authors' methods: Out-of-frame sequences were removed, leaving around 2.2 million distinct TCRbeta sequences. This table comes from immunoSEQ multiplex PCR, and its TCRdb copy is limited to in-frame clones, with some not included. D and trimming come from the DNA, and the V and J calls and clone size come from that table. The sample contains about 92,000 clones, under 90% of which appear only once. Sequenced: memory CD4+ T cells from blood. The TCR originated in an adult in good health and CMV-seropositive.

The CDR3 DNA is TGTGCCAGCAGCTCCGGGACAGGGGGCCGCGAGCAGTACTTC. Translating it yields CASSSGTGGREQYF. The chain has TRBV7-3 and TRBJ2-7, with TRBD1 matching over 12 bases. CDR3 size: 14 residues. Germline V lookup: CDR1 SGHTA, CDR2 FQGTGA. V was pared by 4 bases and J by 6 bases, with 4 bases of the junction left unmatched.